Listed here are 30 T cell receptor beta chains from one sample, sequenced in a study of long-term antiretroviral therapy in people with HIV. It was version v3.0 of the immunoSEQ assay that was run at survey level. Some clones are missing from TCRdb's copy, which holds only in-frame ones; the method was immunoSEQ multiplex PCR. The sample has tens of thousands of clones, about 80% seen once. Specimen: unsorted PBMCs, collected 0.3 years after starting antiretroviral therapy. The receptors shown here come from a man in his fifties or sixties with HIV.

The chain joins TRBV11-3 to TRBJ1-1; D uncertain. The V gene's germline CDR1 is SGHNT and CDR2 YENEEA. The CDR3 contains 13 residues. Trimming removed 4 bases at V and 3 bases at J, with 9 bases between. In DNA, the CDR3 is TGTGCCAGCAGCTCCGGGAGGGACACTGAAGCTTTCTTT. Its translation: CASSSGRDTEAFF.

The V call is TRBV4-1, the J call TRBJ1-5; no definite D call. The V gene's germline CDR1 is MGHRA and CDR2 YSYEKL. Trimming removed 0 bases at V and 2 bases at J, with 8 bases between. This CDR3 comprises 15 residues. This CDR3 is CASSQEGGGNQPQHF. The CDR3 bases are TGCGCCAGCAGCCAAGAAGGTGGGGGCAATCAGCCCCAGCATTTT.

This chain connects TRBV11-2 to TRBJ2-7; D is unresolved. Trimming shortened V by 5 bases and J by 2 bases, and 13 bases separated the two germline ends. The CDR3 contains 14 residues. Germline V gene lookup returns CDR1 SGHAT and CDR2 FQNNGV. CDR3 nucleotide sequence: TGTGCCAGCAGCGTTCAACAGAAAGCCTACGAGCAGTACTTC. It translates to CASSVQQKAYEQYF. Drawing the rest from reference TRBV11-2 and TRBJ2-7, the complete variable domain is EAGVAQSPRYKIIEKRQSVAFWCNPISGHATLYWYQQILGQGPKLLIQFQNNGVVDDSQLPKDRFSAERLKGVDSTLKIQPAKLEDSAVYLCASSVQQKAYEQYFGPGTRLTVT.

The chain employs TRBV23-1 and TRBJ2-2, with unresolved D. TRBV23-1 is treated as an ORF (open reading frame) with a function not yet certain. The ends were cut back, 0 bases at V and 4 bases at J, with 9 bases in the middle. This CDR3 spans 15 amino acids. CDR3 protein: CASSQSGNITGELFF. DNA for the CDR3: TGCGCCAGCAGTCAATCGGGTAACATCACCGGGGAGCTGTTTTTT.

This chain joins TRBV18 and TRBJ2-3; 8 nucleotides align to TRBD2. Per germline, CDR1 KGHSH and CDR2 LQKENI. V was pared by 3 bases and J by 1 base, with 0 bases of the junction left unmatched. CDR3 length: 14 residues. The CDR3 here is CASSPGGGTDTQYF. The CDR3 bases are TGTGCCAGCTCACCCGGGGGGGGCACAGATACGCAGTATTTT.

The CDR3 nucleotides are TGTGCCAGCAGCTTCGGGGAGGGAGAGACCCAGTACTTC. As protein: CASSFGEGETQYF. V usage is TRBV7-2 and J usage is TRBJ2-5, with 7 bases lining up with TRBD2. Germline trimming cut 3 bases from V and 4 bases from J; bases unmatched to any gene: 2. CDR1 is SGHTA and CDR2 is FQGNSA in the germline V gene. The CDR3 loop spans 13 amino acids.

The CDR3 coding sequence is TGTGCCAGCAGCTGGGCAGGGAATAGGTACGAGCAGTACTTC. This translates into CASSWAGNRYEQYF. The rearrangement links TRBV7-9 to TRBJ2-7; possible D gene TRBD1, 5 bases. The CDR3 totals 14 residues. CDR1 is SEHNR, CDR2 FQNEAQ, per germline (reference sequence). Trimming removed 4 bases at V and 4 bases at J, with 14 bases between. Based on the CDR3 plus reference TRBV7-9 and TRBJ2-7, the full variable domain is DTGVSQNPRHKITKRGQNVTFRCDPISEHNRLYWYRQTLGQGPEFLTYFQNEAQLEKSRLLSDRFSAERPKGSFSTLEIQRTEQGDSAMYLCASSWAGNRYEQYFGPGTRLTVT.

The chain uses TRBV7-2 and TRBJ2-2; D remains unclear. This CDR3 has 14 residues. Trimming stripped 1 base from V and 0 bases from J, with 3 bases between. The V gene's germline CDR1 is SGHTA and CDR2 FQGNSA. This CDR3 is CASSLESNTGELFF. As DNA, the CDR3 is TGTGCCAGCAGCTTAGAGTCGAACACCGGGGAGCTGTTTTTT.

The chain carries TRBV13 and TRBJ2-3; 8 bases fit TRBD2. CDR1 and CDR2 from the germline V gene are PRHDT and FYEKMQ (reference sequence). With 0 bases clipped from V and 4 bases from J, the junction kept 3 bases outside the gene matches. The CDR3 extends over 15 amino acids. The CDR3 is CASSLGSGGADTQYF. Written as DNA, the CDR3 is TGTGCCAGCAGCTTAGGCAGCGGGGGAGCAGATACGCAGTATTTT.

The gene calls are TRBV10-3 and TRBJ1-4; TRBD1 is a possible D gene (6 bases). Germline V lookup: CDR1 ENHRY, CDR2 SYGVKD. The CDR3 is 13 residues long. With 4 bases removed from V and 8 bases from J, the gap between germline ends came to 11 bases. As DNA, the CDR3 is TGTGCCATCAGTGGGGGGCCTGACGAAAAACTGTTTTTT. It encodes CAISGGPDEKLFF.

The rearrangement uses TRBV4-3 and TRBJ2-2; D is unclear. Germline V gene sequence: CDR1 LGHNA, CDR2 YSLEER. V lost 3 bases, J lost 3 bases, and 5 bases lay in between. The CDR3 is 13 amino acids. CDR3: CASSHEYTGELFF. The CDR3 DNA is TGCGCCAGCAGCCACGAATACACCGGGGAGCTGTTTTTT.

This clone was detected a few times. The chain carries TRBV21-1 and TRBJ2-2; the table's D call, TRBD2, was not checked against the DNA. TRBV21-1 is noted as a pseudogene. This CDR3 comprises 15 residues. The CDR3 sequence is CASSCDSGFTGELFF. The CDR3 region has the DNA TGTGCCAGCTCCTGCGATAGCGGGTTCACCGGGGAGCTGTTTTTT.

This chain links TRBV14 with TRBJ2-3; D perhaps matches TRBD2 (6 bases). Germline loops: CDR1 SGHDN, CDR2 FVKESK. V lost 4 bases to trimming and J lost 2 bases, with 13 bases between them. The CDR3 totals 15 residues. The chain's CDR3 is CASSLSGALTDTQYF. The CDR3 DNA follows: TGTGCCAGCAGCCTTAGCGGAGCTCTCACAGATACGCAGTATTTT.

This chain uses TRBV11-2 with TRBJ2-2; D gene ambiguous. Germline loops: CDR1 SGHAT, CDR2 FQNNGV. Trimming cost V 3 bases and J 1 base, with 9 bases left between them. CDR3 size: 15 residues. The CDR3 DNA sequence: TGTGCCAGCAGCTTTAGCCCTGAGAACACCGGGGAGCTGTTTTTT. Its protein product is CASSFSPENTGELFF.

The chain uses TRBV19 and TRBJ2-7; D perhaps matches TRBD1 (6 bases). The V end was cut by 10 bases, the J end by 1 base, with 11 bases between. The CDR3 spans 12 residues. The V gene's germline CDR1 is LNHDA and CDR2 SQIVND (reference sequence). CDR3 sequence: CATTGHSYEQYF. The DNA of the CDR3 is TGTGCCACCACGGGACATTCCTACGAGCAGTACTTC.

The V call is TRBV5-1, the J call TRBJ2-6; the match to TRBD1 covers 8 bases. V dropped 1 base and J dropped 4; count of bases not matched to a gene: 13. The CDR3 is 19 amino acids. Germline V CDR1 and CDR2: SGHRS, YFSETQ. The CDR3 protein is CASSLMSGQGASGANVLTF. DNA for the CDR3: TGCGCCAGCAGCTTGATGAGCGGGCAGGGGGCGTCGGGGGCCAACGTCCTGACTTTC.

This CDR3 is CASSPNAGTGSYEQYF. CDR3 coding DNA: TGTGCCAGCTCACCGAATGCCGGGACAGGGTCCTACGAGCAGTACTTC. The chain carries TRBV18 and TRBJ2-7, with 9 bases lining up with TRBD1. This CDR3 has 16 residues. Germline loops: CDR1 KGHSH, CDR2 LQKENI. Trimming removed 3 bases from V and 1 base from J; junction bases left unmatched: 7.

This chain joins TRBV28 and TRBJ2-2, with a possible D match to TRBD2 (7 bases). Looked up from germline, CDR1 is MDHEN and CDR2 is SYDVKM. CDR3 length: 16 residues. V shed 9 bases and J shed 8 bases, with 25 bases lying between them. The CDR3 loop reads CARGAGFGGGPGELFF. The CDR3 nucleotides read TGTGCCAGAGGCGCCGGCTTTGGCGGGGGCCCAGGGGAGCTGTTTTTT.

V gene TRBV18 combines with J gene TRBJ1-1; D is ambiguous. V gave up 1 base and J gave up 0 bases, with 12 bases separating them. CDR1 and CDR2 from the germline V gene are KGHSH and LQKENI. The CDR3 runs to 16 residues. CDR3 sequence (DNA): TGTGCCAGCTCACCACGGCGACACTCGATGAACACTGAAGCTTTCTTT. Protein: CASSPRRHSMNTEAFF.

V and J are TRBV6-5 and TRBJ1-5; 7 bases are shared with TRBD1. The CDR3 spans 14 residues. The ends lost 6 bases at V and 6 bases at J; junction bases unmatched: 8. Germline assignment: CDR1 MNHEY and CDR2 SVGAGI. CDR3 bases: TGTGCCAGCAGCCAAGGGGGCTGGACTCAGCCCCAGCATTTT. Translating gives CASSQGGWTQPQHF.

The J gene is TRBJ2-3, the V gene TRBV6-5; D is undetermined. V was pared by 0 bases and J by 5 bases, with 12 bases between. This CDR3 is built from 15 residues. Germline V gene data show CDR1 as MNHEY and CDR2 as SVGAGI. CDR3 coding DNA: TGTGCCAGCAGTTACTCGAGGACCTTCGAAGATACGCAGTATTTT. This gives the protein CASSYSRTFEDTQYF.

The chain recombines TRBV7-2 with TRBJ2-2; 7 positions match TRBD1. CDR1 is SGHTA and CDR2 is FQGNSA in the germline V gene. J was trimmed by 0 bases and V by 5 bases; bases with no gene match: 6. The CDR3 length is 16 residues. The CDR3 DNA is TGTGCCAGCAGCACATTACAGGGGACGAACACCGGGGAGCTGTTTTTT. Translation: CASSTLQGTNTGELFF.

This clone was seen just once. This sequence joins TRBV10-3 and TRBJ2-1; D unresolved. The V gene's germline CDR1 is ENHRY and CDR2 SYGVKD. The length of the CDR3 is 11 residues. V was cut by 3 bases and J by 8 bases, with 5 bases left in between. The CDR3: CAISDRDEQFF. Written as DNA, the CDR3 is TGTGCCATCAGTGATCGGGATGAGCAGTTCTTC.

V usage is TRBV5-5 and J usage is TRBJ1-5, with D maybe TRBD1 (6 bases). CDR3 size: 16 residues. From germline, CDR1 is SGHKS and CDR2 YYEKEE (reference sequence). Trimming took 5 bases from V and 3 from J, leaving 18 bases between them. CDR3 sequence: CASSNHPGDTNQPQHF. DNA of the CDR3: TGTGCCAGCAGTAACCATCCGGGGGACACCAATCAGCCCCAGCATTTT.

This clone appeared once. The CDR3 region is CATSHAMFETQYF. The CDR3 bases are TGTGCCACCAGCCACGCTATGTTCGAGACCCAGTACTTC. The V and J genes are TRBV15 and TRBJ2-5; D unclear. CDR3 length equals 13 residues. Deletions cut 5 bases from V and 5 bases from J, with 12 bases between. Germline V gene data show CDR1 as LNHNV and CDR2 as YYDKDF (reference sequence).

The rearrangement links TRBV28 to TRBJ2-2, with D possibly being TRBD1 (6 bases). V shed 5 bases and J shed 5 bases, with 18 bases lying between them. This CDR3 region has 16 residues. The germline V gene has CDR1 MDHEN and CDR2 SYDVKM. CDR3 sequence reads: CASSLSPGARTGELFF. The CDR3 DNA is TGTGCCAGCAGTCTGTCGCCAGGGGCAAGGACCGGGGAGCTGTTTTTT.

The chain links TRBV4-1 to TRBJ2-7; 7 bases are shared with TRBD1. The trim removed 4 bases at V and 6 bases at J, leaving 9 bases unmatched. The CDR3 consists of 14 residues. The germline CDR1 and CDR2 sequences are MGHRA and YSYEKL. CDR3 coding DNA: TGCGCCAGCAGCCGAGGGACAGCGGACGGCGAGCAGTACTTC. It translates to CASSRGTADGEQYF.

A single count supports this clone. The chain joins TRBV7-2 to TRBJ2-7, with TRBD2 as a possible D gene (5 bases). The CDR3 has 13 residues. Germline V gene lookup returns CDR1 SGHTA and CDR2 FQGNSA. V was cut by 0 bases and J by 6 bases, with 9 bases left in between. CDR3 in DNA: TGTGCCAGCAGCTTAGCGTCGGGATTCGAGCAGTACTTC. Translated, it gives CASSLASGFEQYF. Complete variable domain (other parts from reference TRBV7-2 and TRBJ2-7): GAGVSQSPSNKVTEKGKDVELRCDPISGHTALYWYRQSLGQGLEFLIYFQGNSAPDKSGLPSDRFSAERTGGSVSTLTIQRTQQEDSAVYLCASSLASGFEQYFGPGTRLTVT.

V and J are TRBV5-5 and TRBJ1-1; 8 bases are a match to TRBD1. The CDR3 contains 18 residues. CDR1 is SGHKS, CDR2 YYEKEE, per germline (reference sequence). Losses at the gene ends were 3 bases for V and 4 bases for J; bases not matched to a gene: 17. CDR3 sequence reads: CASSYRTGLKNAGTEAFF. The DNA of the CDR3 is TGTGCCAGCAGCTACCGGACAGGGCTGAAAAATGCCGGCACTGAAGCTTTCTTT.

The chain couples TRBV10-3 to TRBJ1-4, with D uncertain. Trimming pared 2 bases from V and 7 bases from J, leaving 8 bases between. This CDR3 is built from 13 residues. CDR1 and CDR2 from the germline V gene are ENHRY and SYGVKD. The CDR3 bases are TGTGCCATCAGTGAGGACATGGGTGAAAAACTGTTTTTT. It codes for CAISEDMGEKLFF.